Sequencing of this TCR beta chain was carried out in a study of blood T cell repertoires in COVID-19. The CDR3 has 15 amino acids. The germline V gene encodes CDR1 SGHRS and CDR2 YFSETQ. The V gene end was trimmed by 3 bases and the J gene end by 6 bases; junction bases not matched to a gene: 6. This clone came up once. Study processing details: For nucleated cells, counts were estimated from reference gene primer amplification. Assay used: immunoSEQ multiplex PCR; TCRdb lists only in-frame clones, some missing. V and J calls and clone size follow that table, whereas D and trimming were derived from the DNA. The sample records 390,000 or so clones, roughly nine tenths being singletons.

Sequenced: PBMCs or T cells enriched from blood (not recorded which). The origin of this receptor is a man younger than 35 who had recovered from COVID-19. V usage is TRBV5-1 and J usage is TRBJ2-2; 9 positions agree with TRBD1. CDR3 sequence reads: CASSSGQGGSGELFF. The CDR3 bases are TGCGCCAGCAGCTCGGGACAGGGCGGGTCCGGGGAGCTGTTTTTT.